This TCR beta chain emerged from a study of T cell responses to AZD1222 COVID-19 vaccine. Using immunoSEQ multiplex PCR, the repertoire was profiled, and TCRdb retains in-frame clones only, with some absent. The sample consists of around 100,000 clones, roughly four fifths of them appearing once. CDR1 is SGHDT and CDR2 is YYEEEE in the germline V gene. CDR3 length: 15 amino acids. V was pared by 2 bases and J by 4 bases, with 6 bases of the junction left unmatched. The clonotype originates from an adult in good health. The input for sequencing was peripheral blood, taken on day 0 of AZD1222 vaccination. The gene calls are TRBV5-6 and TRBJ1-1, with 9 positions matching TRBD1. Here the CDR3 reads CASSFPGQGTTEAFF. As DNA, the CDR3 is TGTGCCAGCAGCTTTCCGGGACAGGGTACCACTGAAGCTTTCTTT.